The 8 T cell receptor beta chains reported below all come from one sample, sequenced in a study of shared T cell receptors in the human thymus. Sequencing used immunoSEQ multiplex PCR; TCRdb keeps in-frame clones, though not all of them. This table holds under 700,000 clones, 70% to 80% found once. This sample was shared with a second study, whose subject was human thymus T cells.

The sequencing input was thymocytes. The receptors originated from a boy under two years old with a congenital heart defect.

The chain employs TRBV11-3 and TRBJ2-6, with D perhaps TRBD1 (6 bases). V lost 5 bases and J 0 bases, leaving 14 bases between the germline ends. Germline CDR1 SGHNT, CDR2 YENEEA. CDR3 length: 17 amino acids. CDR3 in amino acids: CASSRGRGGSGANVLTF. The CDR3 region has the DNA TGTGCCAGCAGCCGAGGGAGAGGGGGCTCTGGGGCCAACGTCCTGACTTTC.

The V call is TRBV29-1, the J call TRBJ1-2; the D is unclear. The CDR3 length is 15 residues. Germline CDR1 and CDR2: SQVTM and ANQGSEA. V lost 1 base to trimming and J lost 3 bases, with 15 bases between them. The CDR3 DNA reads TGCAGCGTTGAAGGGGTAGCTCCCTCCCACTATGGCTACACCTTC. Amino acid sequence: CSVEGVAPSHYGYTF.

The chain uses TRBV4-3 and TRBJ2-5; 8 bases line up with TRBD2. The CDR3 extends over 18 amino acids. Germline V CDR1 and CDR2: LGHNA, YSLEER. Trimming took 0 bases from V and 4 from J; bases not matched to a gene: 13. As DNA, the CDR3 is TGCGCCAGCAGCCAAGATCCCCACGGACTAGCTTTGGGAGAGACCCAGTACTTC. Translation: CASSQDPHGLALGETQYF.

This chain connects TRBV5-8 to TRBJ1-5; D uncertain. CDR3 length: 15 amino acids. Germline-derived CDR1 and CDR2 are SGHTS and YDEGEE. The germline V and J ends were trimmed by 2 bases and 6 bases, with 15 bases remaining between them. CDR3 in amino acids: CASSFPSGPRQPQHF. The CDR3 DNA reads as TGTGCCAGCAGCTTTCCTTCCGGTCCCCGTCAGCCCCAGCATTTT.

This clone was seen once. The rearrangement joins TRBV7-9 to TRBJ1-2, with D tentatively TRBD1 (6 bases). V shed 5 bases and J shed 5 bases, with 12 bases lying between them. This CDR3 contains 13 residues. In germline, CDR1 is SEHNR, CDR2 FQNEAQ (reference sequence). Here the CDR3 reads CASSPDRSYGYTF. The CDR3 nucleotides read TGTGCCAGCAGCCCGGACAGATCTTATGGCTACACCTTC.

The chain carries TRBV28 and TRBJ2-7; 8 bases are shared with TRBD1. CDR1 MDHEN and CDR2 SYDVKM come from the germline V gene. J lost 5 bases, V lost 6 bases, and 9 bases had no gene match. CDR3 length equals 14 residues. CDR3 sequence: CASSRGQGGNEQYF. The CDR3 DNA sequence: TGTGCCAGCAGCCGCGGACAGGGAGGCAACGAGCAGTACTTC.

The rearrangement uses TRBV29-1 and TRBJ2-1; 9 nucleotides agree with TRBD1. Germline loops: CDR1 SQVTM, CDR2 ANQGSEA. This CDR3 contains 13 residues. This CDR3 is CRAGDRDYNEQFF. CDR3 bases: TGCAGGGCGGGGGACAGGGACTACAATGAGCAGTTCTTC.

This clone appeared a single time. The chain is built from TRBV30 and TRBJ2-7, with a tentative D call TRBD1 (6 bases). The germline CDR1 and CDR2 sequences are GTSNPN and SVGIG (reference sequence). The CDR3 covers 16 residues. V was clipped by 0 bases and J by 1 base, with 16 bases between them. The chain's CDR3 is CAWSVPRDTHSYEQYF. The CDR3 DNA reads TGTGCCTGGAGTGTACCCCGGGACACGCATTCCTACGAGCAGTACTTC. Based on the CDR3 plus reference TRBV30 and TRBJ2-7, the full variable domain is SQTIHQWPATLVQPVGSPLSLECTVEGTSNPNLYWYRQAAGRGLQLLFYSVGIGQISSEVPQNLSASRPQDRQFILSSKKLLLSDSGFYLCAWSVPRDTHSYEQYFGPGTRLTVT.